This T cell receptor beta chain was recovered during a study of human T cells and chemical hapten exposure. Unique molecular identifiers were attached to individual cDNA molecules within the library. MiXCR was run by TCRdb on the 5' RACE reads, yielding one entry per CDR3 protein. The sample consists of tens of thousands of distinct CDR3 sequences, approximately 15% of them appearing once. Whole blood, unfractionated, served as the material for total RNA extraction. This clonotype was counted a few times. The clonotype comes from a female donor in good health.

The DNA for the CDR3 is TGCGCCAGCAGCCAAGGTTTCCGGGGGGGGACGAACTCGGCGCAGTATTTT. Its translation: CASSQGFRGGTNSAQYF. This sequence joins TRBV4-3 and TRBJ2-3; 8 bases align to TRBD2. The CDR3 spans 17 residues. Germline V CDR1 and CDR2: LGHNA, YSLEER. Trimming removed 1 base from V and 10 bases from J; junction bases left unmatched: 16.